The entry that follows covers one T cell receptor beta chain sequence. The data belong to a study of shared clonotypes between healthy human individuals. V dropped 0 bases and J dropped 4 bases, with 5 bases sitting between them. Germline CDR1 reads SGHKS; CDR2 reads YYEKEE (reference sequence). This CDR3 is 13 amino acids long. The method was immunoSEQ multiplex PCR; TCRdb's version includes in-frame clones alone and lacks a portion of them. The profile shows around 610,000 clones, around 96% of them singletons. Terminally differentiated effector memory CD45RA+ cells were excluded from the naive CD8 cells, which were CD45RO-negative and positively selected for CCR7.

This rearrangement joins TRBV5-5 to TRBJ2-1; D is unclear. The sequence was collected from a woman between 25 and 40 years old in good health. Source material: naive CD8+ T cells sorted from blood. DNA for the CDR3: TGTGCCAGCAGCTTGGGACAATACAATGAGCAGTTCTTC. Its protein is CASSLGQYNEQFF. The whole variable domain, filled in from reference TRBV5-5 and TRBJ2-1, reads DAGVTQSPTHLIKTRGQQVTLRCSPISGHKSVSWYQQVLGQGPQFIFQYYEKEERGRGNFPDRFSARQFPNYSSELNVNALLLGDSALYLCASSLGQYNEQFFGPGTRLTVL.